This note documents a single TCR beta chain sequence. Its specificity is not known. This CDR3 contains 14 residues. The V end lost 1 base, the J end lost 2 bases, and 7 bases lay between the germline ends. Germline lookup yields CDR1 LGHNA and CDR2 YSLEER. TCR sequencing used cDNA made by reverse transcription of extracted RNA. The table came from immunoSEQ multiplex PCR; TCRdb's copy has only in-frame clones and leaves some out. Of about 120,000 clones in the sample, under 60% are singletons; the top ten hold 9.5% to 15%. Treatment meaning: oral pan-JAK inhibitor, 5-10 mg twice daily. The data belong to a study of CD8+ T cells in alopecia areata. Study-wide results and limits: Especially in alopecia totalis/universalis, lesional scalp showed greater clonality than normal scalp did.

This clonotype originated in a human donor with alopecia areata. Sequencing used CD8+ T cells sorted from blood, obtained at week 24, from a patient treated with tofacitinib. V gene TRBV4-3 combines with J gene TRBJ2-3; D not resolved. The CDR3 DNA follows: TGCGCCAGCAGCCAAGCGAGGACCACAGATACGCAGTATTTT. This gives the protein CASSQARTTDTQYF.